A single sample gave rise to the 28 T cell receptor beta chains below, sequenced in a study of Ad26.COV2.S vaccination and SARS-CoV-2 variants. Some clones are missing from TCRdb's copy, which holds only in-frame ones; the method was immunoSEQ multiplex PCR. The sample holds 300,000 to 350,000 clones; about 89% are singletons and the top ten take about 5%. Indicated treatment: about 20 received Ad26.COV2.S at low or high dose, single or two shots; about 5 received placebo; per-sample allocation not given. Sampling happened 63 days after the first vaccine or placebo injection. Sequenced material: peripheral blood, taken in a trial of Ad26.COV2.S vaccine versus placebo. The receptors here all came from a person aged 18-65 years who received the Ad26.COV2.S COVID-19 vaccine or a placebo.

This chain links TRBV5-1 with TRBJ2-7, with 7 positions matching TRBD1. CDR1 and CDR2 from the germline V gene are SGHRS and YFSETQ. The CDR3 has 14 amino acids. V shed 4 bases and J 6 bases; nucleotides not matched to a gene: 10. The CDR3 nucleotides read TGCGCCAGCAGCCCCAGACAGGGCGGAGGCGAGCAGTACTTC. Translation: CASSPRQGGGEQYF.

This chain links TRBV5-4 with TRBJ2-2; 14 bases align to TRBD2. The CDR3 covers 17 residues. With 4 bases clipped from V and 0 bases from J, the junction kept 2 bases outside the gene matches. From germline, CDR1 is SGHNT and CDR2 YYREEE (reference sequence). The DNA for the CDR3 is TGTGCCAGCAGCGGGACTAGCGGGAGTTCGAACACCGGGGAGCTGTTTTTT. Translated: CASSGTSGSSNTGELFF.

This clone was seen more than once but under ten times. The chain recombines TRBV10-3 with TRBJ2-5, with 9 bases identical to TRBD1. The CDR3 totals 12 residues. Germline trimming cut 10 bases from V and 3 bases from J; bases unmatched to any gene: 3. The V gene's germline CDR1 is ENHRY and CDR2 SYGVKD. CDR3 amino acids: CATRTGEETQYF. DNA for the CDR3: TGTGCCACCAGGACAGGGGAAGAGACCCAGTACTTC.

The CDR3 sequence is CASSLGGLAGGPDNEQFF. As DNA, the CDR3 is TGCGCCAGCAGCTTGGGGGGCCTAGCGGGAGGGCCTGACAATGAGCAGTTCTTC. The chain uses TRBV5-1 and TRBJ2-1; 12 bases match TRBD2. CDR1 SGHRS and CDR2 YFSETQ come from the germline V gene. V gave up 0 bases and J gave up 5 bases; unmatched junction bases: 9. This CDR3 comprises 18 residues.

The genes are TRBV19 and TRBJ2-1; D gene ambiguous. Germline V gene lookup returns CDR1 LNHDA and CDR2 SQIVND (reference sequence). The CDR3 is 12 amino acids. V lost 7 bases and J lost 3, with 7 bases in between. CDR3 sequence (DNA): TGTGCCAGTATGGGCGGCTACAATGAGCAGTTCTTC. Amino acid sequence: CASMGGYNEQFF.

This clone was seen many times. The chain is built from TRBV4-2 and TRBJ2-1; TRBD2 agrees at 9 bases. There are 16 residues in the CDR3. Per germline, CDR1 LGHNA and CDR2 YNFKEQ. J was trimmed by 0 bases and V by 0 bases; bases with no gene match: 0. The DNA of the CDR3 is TGTGCCAGCAGCCAAGATAGCGGGGGCTCCTACAATGAGCAGTTCTTC. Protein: CASSQDSGGSYNEQFF.

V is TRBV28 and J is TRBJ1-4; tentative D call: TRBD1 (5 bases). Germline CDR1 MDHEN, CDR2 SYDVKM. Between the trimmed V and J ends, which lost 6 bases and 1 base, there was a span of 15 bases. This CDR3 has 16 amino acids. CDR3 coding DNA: TGTGCCAGCAGCGGGGCCCAGGGCGGAACTAATGAAAAACTGTTTTTT. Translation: CASSGAQGGTNEKLFF.

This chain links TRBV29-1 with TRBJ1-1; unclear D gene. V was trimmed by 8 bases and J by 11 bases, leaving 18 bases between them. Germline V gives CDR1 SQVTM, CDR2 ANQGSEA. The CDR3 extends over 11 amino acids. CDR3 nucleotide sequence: TGCAGCATAATAAGTCCAGGAGAGGCTTTCTTT. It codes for CSIISPGEAFF.

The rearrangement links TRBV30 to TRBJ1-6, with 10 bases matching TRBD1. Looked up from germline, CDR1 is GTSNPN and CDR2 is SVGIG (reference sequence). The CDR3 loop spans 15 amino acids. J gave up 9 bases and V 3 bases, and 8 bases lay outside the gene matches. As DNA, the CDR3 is TGTGCCTGGAGCCGGAGGACAGGGGGATTTTCACCCCTCCACTTT. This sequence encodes CAWSRRTGGFSPLHF.

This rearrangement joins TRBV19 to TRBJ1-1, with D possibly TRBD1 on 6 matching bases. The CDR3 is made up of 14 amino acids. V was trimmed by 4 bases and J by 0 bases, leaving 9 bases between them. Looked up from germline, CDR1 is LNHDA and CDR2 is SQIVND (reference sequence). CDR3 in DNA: TGTGCCAGTAGTAGGGGGCTGATGAACACTGAAGCTTTCTTT. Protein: CASSRGLMNTEAFF.

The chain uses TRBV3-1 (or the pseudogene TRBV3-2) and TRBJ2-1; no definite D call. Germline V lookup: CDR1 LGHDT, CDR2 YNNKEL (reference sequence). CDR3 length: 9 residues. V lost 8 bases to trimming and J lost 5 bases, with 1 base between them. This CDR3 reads CASDNEQFF. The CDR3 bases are TGTGCCAGCGACAATGAGCAGTTCTTC.

CDR3 nucleotide sequence: TGTGCCAGCTCACAGGGACAGTCTAGCAATCAGCCCCAGCATTTT. The encoded protein is CASSQGQSSNQPQHF. The gene calls are TRBV18 and TRBJ1-5; 7 bases line up with TRBD1. Germline CDR1 reads KGHSH; CDR2 reads LQKENI. The CDR3 has 15 residues. Losses at the gene ends were 4 bases for V and 0 bases for J; bases not matched to a gene: 3.

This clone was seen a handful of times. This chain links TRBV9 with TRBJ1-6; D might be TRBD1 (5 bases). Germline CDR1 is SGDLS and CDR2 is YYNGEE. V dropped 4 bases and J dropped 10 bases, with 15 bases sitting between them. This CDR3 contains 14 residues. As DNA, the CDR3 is TGTGCCAGCAGCTTTACGACGGGGGGATCACCCCTCCACTTT. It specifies CASSFTTGGSPLHF. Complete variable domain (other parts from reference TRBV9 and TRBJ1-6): DSGVTQTPKHLITATGQRVTLRCSPRSGDLSVYWYQQSLDQGLQFLIQYYNGEERAKGNILERFSAQQFPDLHSELNLSSLELGDSALYFCASSFTTGGSPLHFGNGTRLTVT.

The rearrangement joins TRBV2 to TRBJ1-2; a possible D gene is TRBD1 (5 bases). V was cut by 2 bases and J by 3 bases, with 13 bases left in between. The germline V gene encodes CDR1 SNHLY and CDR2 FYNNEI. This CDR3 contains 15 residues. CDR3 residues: CASSERALGDYGYTF. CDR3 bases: TGTGCCAGCAGTGAACGGGCCCTAGGGGACTATGGCTACACCTTC.

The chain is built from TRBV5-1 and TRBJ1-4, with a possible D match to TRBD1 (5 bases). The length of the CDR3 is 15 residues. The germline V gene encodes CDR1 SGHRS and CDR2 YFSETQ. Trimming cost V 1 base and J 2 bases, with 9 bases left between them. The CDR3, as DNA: TGCGCCAGCAGCTTGTGGGCAGGGACTAATGAAAAACTGTTTTTT. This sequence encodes CASSLWAGTNEKLFF.

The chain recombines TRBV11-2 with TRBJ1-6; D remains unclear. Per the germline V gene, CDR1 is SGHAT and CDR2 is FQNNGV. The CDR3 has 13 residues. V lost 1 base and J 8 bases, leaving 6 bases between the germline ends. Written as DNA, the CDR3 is TGTGCCAGCAGCTTAGTTTGGCATTCACCCCTCCACTTT. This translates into CASSLVWHSPLHF.

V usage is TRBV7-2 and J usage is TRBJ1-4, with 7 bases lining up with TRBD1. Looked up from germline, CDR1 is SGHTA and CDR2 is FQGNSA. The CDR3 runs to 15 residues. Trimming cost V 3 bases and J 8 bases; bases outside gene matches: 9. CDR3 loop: CASSLSAGTDEKLFF. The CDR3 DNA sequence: TGTGCCAGCAGCTTGTCGGCCGGGACAGACGAAAAACTGTTTTTT.

CDR3: CASSLYVRDDYEQYF. In DNA, the CDR3 is TGTGCCAGCAGCTTATACGTCCGGGACGACTACGAGCAGTACTTC. This sequence joins TRBV5-5 and TRBJ2-7; the D call may be TRBD1 or TRBD2 (5 bases each). V was shortened by 2 bases and J by 3 bases, with 15 bases between the two germline ends. This CDR3 is 15 amino acids long. Looked up from germline, CDR1 is SGHKS and CDR2 is YYEKEE (reference sequence).

The chain's CDR3 is CASSAPGQGAMSDEQYF. The CDR3 bases are TGTGCCAGCAGCGCCCCTGGACAGGGGGCAATGTCCGACGAGCAGTACTTC. This rearrangement joins TRBV9 to TRBJ2-7; the match to TRBD1 covers 11 bases. Germline CDR1 reads SGDLS; CDR2 reads YYNGEE. This CDR3 has 17 amino acids. Trimming at V came to 3 bases and at J to 5 bases, leaving 13 bases not matched to a gene.

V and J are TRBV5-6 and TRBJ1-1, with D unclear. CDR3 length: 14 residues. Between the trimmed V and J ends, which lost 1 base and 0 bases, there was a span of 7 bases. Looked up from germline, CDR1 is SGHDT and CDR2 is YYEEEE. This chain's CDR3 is CASSLFTMNTEAFF. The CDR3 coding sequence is TGTGCCAGCAGCTTGTTCACAATGAACACTGAAGCTTTCTTT.

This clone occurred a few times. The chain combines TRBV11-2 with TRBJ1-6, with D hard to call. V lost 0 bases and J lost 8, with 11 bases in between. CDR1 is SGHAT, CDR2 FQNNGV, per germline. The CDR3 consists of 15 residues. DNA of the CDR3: TGTGCCAGCAGCTTAGACGCGGGAGCGGATTCACCCCTCCACTTT. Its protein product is CASSLDAGADSPLHF.

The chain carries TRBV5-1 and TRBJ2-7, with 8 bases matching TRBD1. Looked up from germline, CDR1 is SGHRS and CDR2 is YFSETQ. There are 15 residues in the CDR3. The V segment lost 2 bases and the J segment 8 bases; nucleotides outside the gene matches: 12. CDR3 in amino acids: CASSFGTGGPLKQYF. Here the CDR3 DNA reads TGCGCCAGCAGCTTTGGGACAGGAGGGCCCCTGAAGCAGTACTTC.

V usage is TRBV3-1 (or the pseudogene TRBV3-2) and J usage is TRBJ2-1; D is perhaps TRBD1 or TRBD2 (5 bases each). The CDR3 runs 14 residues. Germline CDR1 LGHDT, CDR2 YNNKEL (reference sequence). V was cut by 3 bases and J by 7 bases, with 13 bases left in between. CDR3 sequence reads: CASSHQGPGNEQFF. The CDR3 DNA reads TGTGCCAGCAGCCATCAGGGACCCGGGAATGAGCAGTTCTTC.

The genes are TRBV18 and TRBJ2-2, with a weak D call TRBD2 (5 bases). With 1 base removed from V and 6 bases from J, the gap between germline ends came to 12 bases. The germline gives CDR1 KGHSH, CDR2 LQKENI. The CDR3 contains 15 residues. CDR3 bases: TGTGCCAGCTCACCACGGCTAGCTGGTTCCGGGGAGCTGTTTTTT. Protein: CASSPRLAGSGELFF.

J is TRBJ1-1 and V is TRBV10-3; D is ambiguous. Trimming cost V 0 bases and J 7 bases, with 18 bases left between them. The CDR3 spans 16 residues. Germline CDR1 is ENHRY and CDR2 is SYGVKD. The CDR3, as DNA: TGTGCCATCAGTGAGTCTCCCGGGGATGGTGGCTTTGAAGCTTTCTTT. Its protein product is CAISESPGDGGFEAFF.

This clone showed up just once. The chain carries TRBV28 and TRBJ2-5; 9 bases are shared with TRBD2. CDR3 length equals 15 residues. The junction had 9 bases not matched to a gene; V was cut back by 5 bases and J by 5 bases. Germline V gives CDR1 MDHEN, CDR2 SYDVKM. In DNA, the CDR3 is TGTGCCAGCAGTCCCTTAGCGGGAGTAGGTGAGACCCAGTACTTC. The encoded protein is CASSPLAGVGETQYF.

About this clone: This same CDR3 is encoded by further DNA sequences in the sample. For the CDR3, the DNA is TGTGCCAGCAGCTTAGGTGGCTCTGGAAACACCATATATTTT. It specifies CASSLGGSGNTIYF. The J gene is TRBJ1-3, the V gene TRBV7-9; D is uncertain. This CDR3 contains 14 residues. Germline values: CDR1 SEHNR, CDR2 FQNEAQ (reference sequence). Trimming took off 1 base at V and 0 bases at J, with 4 bases between the two ends. Full variable domain (outside the CDR3, taken from reference TRBV7-9 and TRBJ1-3): DTGVSQNPRHKITKRGQNVTFRCDPISEHNRLYWYRQTLGQGPEFLTYFQNEAQLEKSRLLSDRFSAERPKGSFSTLEIQRTEQGDSAMYLCASSLGGSGNTIYFGEGSWLTVV.

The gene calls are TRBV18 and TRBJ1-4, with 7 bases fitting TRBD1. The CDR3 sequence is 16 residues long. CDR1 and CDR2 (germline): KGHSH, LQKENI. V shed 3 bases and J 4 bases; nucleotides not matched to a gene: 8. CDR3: CASSPVHRGFNEKLFF. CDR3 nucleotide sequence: TGTGCCAGCTCACCTGTCCACAGGGGCTTTAATGAAAAACTGTTTTTT.